The 16 T cell receptor beta chains below all came from one sample that was sequenced in a study of T cell responses to AZD1222 COVID-19 vaccine. Assay used: immunoSEQ multiplex PCR; TCRdb lists only in-frame clones, some missing. Of about 90,000 clones listed, approximately 88% are singletons. The material was peripheral blood, obtained on day 0 of AZD1222 vaccination. The source of these receptors is an adult in good health.

The chain carries TRBV27 and TRBJ2-6; 12 bases agree with TRBD2. Unmatched junction bases numbered 4, after V lost 1 base and J lost 0 bases. The CDR3 has 19 residues. Germline-derived CDR1 and CDR2 are MNHEY and SMNVEV (reference sequence). The chain's CDR3 is CASSLWASGRASGANVLTF. In DNA, the CDR3 is TGTGCCAGCAGTTTATGGGCTAGCGGGAGGGCCTCTGGGGCCAACGTCCTGACTTTC.

The V and J genes are TRBV7-8 and TRBJ2-2, with D possibly called TRBD1 or TRBD2 (5 bases each). The V gene lost 4 bases and the J gene lost 6 bases, with 15 bases spanning the gap. The CDR3 length is 15 residues. Germline lookup yields CDR1 SGHVS and CDR2 FQNEAQ. The CDR3 DNA sequence: TGTGCCAGCAGCTCCACCGGGACCCCCTCCGGGGAGCTGTTTTTT. Protein: CASSSTGTPSGELFF.

This sequence joins TRBV27 and TRBJ2-6; D is undetermined. V was pared by 3 bases and J by 2 bases, with 17 bases between. The CDR3 covers 18 residues. Germline V CDR1 and CDR2: MNHEY, SMNVEV (reference sequence). The CDR3 region has the DNA TGTGCCAGCAGTTTCGTCTGGACGAAGGGTCCTGGGGCCAACGTCCTGACTTTC. Residues: CASSFVWTKGPGANVLTF.

The V gene is TRBV24-1, the J gene TRBJ1-1; D gene unclear. The V and J ends lost 0 bases and 6 bases respectively, with 1 base between them. This CDR3 has 11 amino acids. The V gene's germline CDR1 is KGHDR and CDR2 SFDVKD. CDR3 sequence: CATSDLSEAFF. The CDR3 DNA sequence: TGTGCCACCAGTGATTTGTCTGAAGCTTTCTTT.

This chain joins TRBV13 and TRBJ1-3, with a weak D call TRBD1 (5 bases). This CDR3 spans 15 amino acids. Germline V gene lookup returns CDR1 PRHDT and CDR2 FYEKMQ (reference sequence). V was clipped by 4 bases and J by 2 bases, with 12 bases between them. CDR3 loop: CASSSPTVTGNTIYF. In DNA form, the CDR3 reads TGTGCCAGCAGCTCCCCGACAGTTACTGGAAACACCATATATTTT. Drawing the rest from reference TRBV13 and TRBJ1-3, the complete variable domain is AAGVIQSPRHLIKEKRETATLKCYPIPRHDTVYWYQQGPGQDPQFLISFYEKMQSDKGSIPDRFSAQQFSDYHSELNMSSLELGDSALYFCASSSPTVTGNTIYFGEGSWLTVV.

The V gene is TRBV2, the J gene TRBJ1-5, with a possible D match to TRBD1 (6 bases). V dropped 5 bases and J dropped 6 bases, with 11 bases sitting between them. Looked up from germline, CDR1 is SNHLY and CDR2 is FYNNEI. The CDR3 covers 13 residues. The CDR3 DNA is TGTGCCAGCAGTACAGGGTTTAGTCAGCCCCAGCATTTT. This encodes CASSTGFSQPQHF.

For the CDR3, the DNA is TGTGCCAGCTCACAAGAGGGACTAGGATTAGATACGCAGTATTTT. As protein: CASSQEGLGLDTQYF. This chain connects TRBV18 to TRBJ2-3, with TRBD2 identical over 8 bases. Germline trimming cut 4 bases from V and 5 bases from J; bases unmatched to any gene: 8. CDR3 length: 15 amino acids. Germline CDR1 reads KGHSH; CDR2 reads LQKENI. Variable domain in full (rest from reference TRBV18 and TRBJ2-3): NAGVMQNPRHLVRRRGQEARLRCSPMKGHSHVYWYRQLPEEGLKFMVYLQKENIIDESGMPKERFSAEFPKEGPSILRIQQVVRGDSAAYFCASSQEGLGLDTQYFGPGTRLTVL.

This clone was recorded once. This rearrangement joins TRBV19 to TRBJ2-7; 9 nucleotides agree with TRBD1. Unmatched junction bases numbered 14, after V lost 6 bases and J lost 2 bases. Germline-derived CDR1 and CDR2 are LNHDA and SQIVND (reference sequence). CDR3 length: 17 residues. CDR3 in amino acids: CASSPRGGQGSTYEQYF. CDR3 DNA sequence: TGTGCCAGTAGCCCCCGAGGTGGACAGGGGAGCACCTACGAGCAGTACTTC.

The chain joins TRBV5-4 to TRBJ1-6; 10 bases match TRBD1. Germline V lookup: CDR1 SGHNT, CDR2 YYREEE (reference sequence). V lost 0 bases, J lost 8 bases, and 5 bases stayed unmatched. The CDR3 contains 16 residues. CDR3 in DNA: TGTGCCAGCAGCTTGGTGGCCGGGACAGGGGATTCACCCCTCCACTTT. It specifies CASSLVAGTGDSPLHF. Together with reference TRBV5-4 and TRBJ1-6, the CDR3 gives the full variable domain: ETGVTQSPTHLIKTRGQQVTLRCSSQSGHNTVSWYQQALGQGPQFIFQYYREEENGRGNFPPRFSGLQFPNYSSELNVNALELDDSALYLCASSLVAGTGDSPLHFGNGTRLTVT.

This chain links TRBV10-3 with TRBJ1-4, with 7 bases that match TRBD1. Germline loops: CDR1 ENHRY, CDR2 SYGVKD. The V segment lost 0 bases and the J segment 10 bases; nucleotides outside the gene matches: 11. CDR3 length: 16 amino acids. Written as DNA, the CDR3 is TGTGCCATCAGTGAGTCGGTGGAGGGGGCACGGAGAAAACTGTTTTTT. Its translation is CAISESVEGARRKLFF.

The chain employs TRBV19 and TRBJ1-2; D not certain. Germline values: CDR1 LNHDA, CDR2 SQIVND (reference sequence). Trimming left V 5 bases short and J 0 bases short, with 16 bases between. The CDR3 loop spans 16 amino acids. CDR3 in DNA: TGTGCCAGTAGTTCCCATTCGGACGGTCCTAACTATGGCTACACCTTC. It yields the protein CASSSHSDGPNYGYTF. Filled out from reference TRBV19 and TRBJ1-2, the complete variable domain reads DGGITQSPKYLFRKEGQNVTLSCEQNLNHDAMYWYRQDPGQGLRLIYYSQIVNDFQKGDIAEGYSVSREKKESFPLTVTSAQKNPTAFYLCASSSHSDGPNYGYTFGSGTRLTVV.

DNA of the CDR3: TGTGCCAGCAGCTTAGAGGCGGGAGTACTGTTCTTC. The encoded protein is CASSLEAGVLFF. This rearrangement joins TRBV7-8 to TRBJ2-1, with 7 bases that match TRBD2. CDR1 is SGHVS, CDR2 FQNEAQ, per germline. The trim removed 1 base at V and 15 bases at J, leaving 6 bases unmatched. The CDR3 runs to 12 residues.

The V call is TRBV7-8, the J call TRBJ2-5, with 14 bases that match TRBD2. The CDR3 runs to 16 residues. V dropped 3 bases and J dropped 7; count of bases not matched to a gene: 7. From germline, CDR1 is SGHVS and CDR2 FQNEAQ. The CDR3 DNA reads as TGTGCCAGCAGCTTGGGACTAGCGGGAGCTGGGGGGACCCAGTACTTC. As protein: CASSLGLAGAGGTQYF.

In its sample, this clone was seen a few times. This chain connects TRBV12-3 or TRBV12-4 to TRBJ2-5; D is unresolved. V gave up 5 bases and J gave up 5 bases, with 9 bases separating them. The CDR3 length is 12 residues. The CDR3 sequence is CASSQVMETQYF. CDR3 sequence (DNA): TGTGCCAGCAGTCAGGTTATGGAGACCCAGTACTTC.

The J gene is TRBJ1-1, the V gene TRBV7-2; D is possibly TRBD1 (5 bases). The CDR3 sequence is 15 residues long. Trimming cost V 3 bases and J 0 bases, with 11 bases left between them. Germline V gene data show CDR1 as SGHTA and CDR2 as FQGNSA. CDR3 region: CASSFSAGVNTEAFF. CDR3 coding DNA: TGTGCCAGCAGCTTTTCGGCGGGGGTGAACACTGAAGCTTTCTTT.

The chain carries TRBV7-2 and TRBJ1-5; weak D call: TRBD1 (5 bases). This CDR3 region has 15 residues. The V gene's germline CDR1 is SGHTA and CDR2 FQGNSA. Trimming cost V 2 bases and J 2 bases, with 10 bases left between them. The CDR3 sequence is CASSLQGLGNQPQHF. The DNA for the CDR3 is TGTGCCAGCAGCTTACAGGGCCTGGGCAATCAGCCCCAGCATTTT.